The T cell receptor beta chain under discussion was sequenced for a study of graft-versus-host responses after intestinal transplantation (dated by TCRdb to the early 2020s). Study-level background: Multivisceral, liver-intestinal, or isolated intestinal transplants were received by the recipients. Every recipient was given anti-thymocyte globulin induction, followed by around three years of maintenance tacrolimus and steroids. Bulk TCR-beta CDR3 sequencing was used to track graft-versus-host and host-versus-graft alloreactive T cell clones in the graft, circulation and bone marrow after intestinal transplantation. Alloreactive clones were identified by sequencing pre-transplant mixed lymphocyte reaction products and comparing them with unstimulated pre-transplant donor and recipient T cells. The cohort enrolled about 23 intestinal transplant recipients, one of whom was a retransplant, and a few patients without pretransplant specimens were excluded. A peak of at least 4% donor T cells among recipient peripheral blood mononuclear cells was the definition used for donor T cell macrochimerism. Rather than being sequenced by the commercial service, samples from three later patients were sequenced in-house on an Illumina MiSeq and processed with MiXCR.

Blood samples were collected up to 4 times in the first month after transplant and then at least monthly when available. Libraries were built with the immunoSEQ multiplex PCR assay. Adaptive Biotechnologies carried out high-throughput TCR-beta CDR3 sequencing of genomic DNA for most patients. The authors' analysis ran thus. Adaptive's ImmunoSEQ software was the source of the TCR sequencing data for roughly 19 patients, while three other patients were processed with MiXCR and VDJtools. Because the origin of CDR3 nucleotide sequences shared between donor and recipient could not be assigned, those sequences were removed. To count as alloreactive, a clone needed at least 2-fold expansion over unstimulated cells and a minimum CFSE-low frequency of 0.002% (template counts) or 0.001% (read counts). Clones were considered mappable if detected in sequenced pre-transplant spleen, lymph node, or MLR CFSE-low populations of the donor or recipient. Cumulative frequency of alloreactive clones was calculated as a percentage of all sequences weighted by copy number. Not all clones reach the TCRdb copy of this immuneACCESS table, which keeps in-frame sequences only. Checked studies attribute under half of the gap to unresolved V genes and leave the rest unexplained. The V and J calls and clone size were taken over from that table, and D and trimming were inferred from the DNA. The sample has 95,000 to 100,000 clones on record, around 86% of them singletons. Clones ranked in the top ten supply more than 1.4% of the sample.

Based on the germline V gene, the CDR1 and CDR2 sequences are SGHRS and YFSETQ. From its cysteine to its phenylalanine, the CDR3 spans 15 amino acids. Solely the CDR3 DNA is kept, with 45 bases framed from the first base. V sheds 2 bases and J sheds 0 bases, leaving 8 bases between their ends. Paper-wide results and their limitations: GvH clones were detected in recipient bone marrow, and some of these GvH clones were observed earlier in ileal mucosa or blood, consistent with an intestinal mucosal origin. High GvH to HvG T cell clonal ratios were observed in the allografts of patients with donor T cell macrochimerism. Peak levels of circulating GvH clones were associated with declines in HvG clones early after transplant. Conclusions were limited by the relatively low number and heterogeneity of intestinal transplant patients.

Of note for this clone: What antigen it recognizes has not been identified. The record has no base qualities; no much larger clone is one base away.

This TCR came from a human patient who received an intestinal transplant, so some T cells may come from the graft donor. The material was PBMCs, obtained 255 days after intestinal transplant. This sequence uses TRBV5-1 and TRBJ2-2, with the D gene call left open. The CDR3 reads as follows: CASSFGESNTGELFF. The DNA reads as follows: TGCGCCAGCAGCTTTGGGGAATCGAACACCGGGGAGCTGTTTTTT.